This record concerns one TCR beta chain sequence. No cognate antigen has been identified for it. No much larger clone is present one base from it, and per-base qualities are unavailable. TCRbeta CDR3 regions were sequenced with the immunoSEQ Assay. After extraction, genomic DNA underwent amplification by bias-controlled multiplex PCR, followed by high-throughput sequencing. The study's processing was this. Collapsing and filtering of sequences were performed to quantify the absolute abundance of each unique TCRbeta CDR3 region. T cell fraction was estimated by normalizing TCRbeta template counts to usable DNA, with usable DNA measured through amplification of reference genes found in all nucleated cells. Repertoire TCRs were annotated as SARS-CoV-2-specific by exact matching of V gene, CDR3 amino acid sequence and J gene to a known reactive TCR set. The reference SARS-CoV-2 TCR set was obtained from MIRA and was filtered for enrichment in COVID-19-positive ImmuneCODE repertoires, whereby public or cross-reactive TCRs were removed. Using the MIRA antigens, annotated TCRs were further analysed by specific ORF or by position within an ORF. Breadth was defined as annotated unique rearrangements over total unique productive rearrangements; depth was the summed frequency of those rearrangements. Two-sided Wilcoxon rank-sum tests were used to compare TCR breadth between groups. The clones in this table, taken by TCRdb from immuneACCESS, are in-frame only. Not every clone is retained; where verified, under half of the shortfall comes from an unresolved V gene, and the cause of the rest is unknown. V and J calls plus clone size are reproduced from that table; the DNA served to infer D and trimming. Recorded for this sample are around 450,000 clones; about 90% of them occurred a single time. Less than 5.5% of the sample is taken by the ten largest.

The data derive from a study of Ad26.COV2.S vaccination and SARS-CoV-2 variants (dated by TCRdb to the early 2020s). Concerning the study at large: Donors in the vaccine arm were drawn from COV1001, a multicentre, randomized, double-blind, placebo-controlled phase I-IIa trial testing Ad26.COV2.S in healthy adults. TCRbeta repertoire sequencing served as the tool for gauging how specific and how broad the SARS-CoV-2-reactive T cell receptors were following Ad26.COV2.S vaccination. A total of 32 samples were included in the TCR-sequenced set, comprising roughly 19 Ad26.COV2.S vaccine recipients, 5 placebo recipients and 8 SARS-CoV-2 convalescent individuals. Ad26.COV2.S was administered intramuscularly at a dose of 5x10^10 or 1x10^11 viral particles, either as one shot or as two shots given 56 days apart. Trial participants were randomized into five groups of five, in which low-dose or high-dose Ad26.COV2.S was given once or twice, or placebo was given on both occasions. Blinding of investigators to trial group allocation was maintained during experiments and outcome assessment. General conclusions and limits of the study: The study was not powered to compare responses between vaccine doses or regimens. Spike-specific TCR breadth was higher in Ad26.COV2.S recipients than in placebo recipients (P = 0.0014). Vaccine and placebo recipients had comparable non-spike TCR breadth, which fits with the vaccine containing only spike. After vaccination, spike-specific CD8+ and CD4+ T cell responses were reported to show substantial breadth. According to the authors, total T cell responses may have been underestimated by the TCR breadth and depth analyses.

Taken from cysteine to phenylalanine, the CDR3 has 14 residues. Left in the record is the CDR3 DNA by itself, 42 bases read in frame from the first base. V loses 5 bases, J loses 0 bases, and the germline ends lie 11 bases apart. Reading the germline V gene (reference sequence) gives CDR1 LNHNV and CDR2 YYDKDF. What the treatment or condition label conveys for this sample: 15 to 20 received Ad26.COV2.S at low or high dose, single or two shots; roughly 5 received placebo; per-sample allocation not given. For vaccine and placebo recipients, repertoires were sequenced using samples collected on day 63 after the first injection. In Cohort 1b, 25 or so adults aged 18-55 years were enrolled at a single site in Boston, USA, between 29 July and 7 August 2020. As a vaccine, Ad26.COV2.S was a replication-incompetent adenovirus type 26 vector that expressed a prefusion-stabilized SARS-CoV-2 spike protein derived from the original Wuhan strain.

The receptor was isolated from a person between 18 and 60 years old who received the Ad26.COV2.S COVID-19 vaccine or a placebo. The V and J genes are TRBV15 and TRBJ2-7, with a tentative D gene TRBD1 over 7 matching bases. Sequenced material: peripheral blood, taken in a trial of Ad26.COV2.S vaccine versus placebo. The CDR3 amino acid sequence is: CATSPRDSSYEQYF. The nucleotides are TGTGCCACCAGCCCGCGGGACAGCTCCTACGAGCAGTACTTC.